This passage covers 14 T cell receptor beta chains from one sample sequenced in a study of cytomegalovirus exposure and HLA in healthy donors (dated by TCRdb to the late 2010s). The library relied on the immunoSEQ multiplex PCR assay. The multiplex PCR relied on a mix of 60 forward primers for TCR Vbeta segments and 13 reverse primers for TCR Jbeta segments. The source is immuneACCESS, and TCRdb retained only in-frame sequences with V and J called. Part of the clones is not carried over; for the studies checked, unresolved V genes explain less than half of this, and the remainder is unexplained. The sample contains around 150,000 clones, 60% to 80% of them found a single time. The ten largest clonotypes hold approximately 4.6% of the sample. The sequencing input was PBMCs. The receptors shown here come from a man in his late teens or twenties in good health and CMV-seropositive.

The genes are TRBV9 and TRBJ2-5; 7 nucleotides align to TRBD1. The CDR3 spans 13 residues. V was pared by 3 bases and J by 2 bases, with 1 base of the junction left unmatched. Germline V CDR1 and CDR2: SGDLS, YYNGEE. CDR3 amino acids: CASSGGQQETQYF. The CDR3 DNA follows: TGTGCCAGCAGCGGGGGACAGCAAGAGACCCAGTACTTC. The whole variable domain, remainder taken from reference TRBV9 and TRBJ2-5, is DSGVTQTPKHLITATGQRVTLRCSPRSGDLSVYWYQQSLDQGLQFLIQYYNGEERAKGNILERFSAQQFPDLHSELNLSSLELGDSALYFCASSGGQQETQYFGPGTRLLVL.

This clone has just a few counts. The rearrangement links TRBV15 to TRBJ2-1, with unresolved D. This CDR3 has 13 amino acids. Germline CDR1 reads LNHNV; CDR2 reads YYDKDF (reference sequence). Trimming pared 0 bases from V and 6 bases from J, leaving 6 bases between. CDR3 protein: CATSRDYVNEQFF. CDR3 DNA: TGTGCCACCAGCAGAGACTACGTCAATGAGCAGTTCTTC.

As concerns this clone: The junction departs from germline at one end; a sequencing error may be responsible. The rearrangement uses TRBV7-7 and TRBJ1-3, with D possibly being TRBD1 (5 bases). The germline CDR1 and CDR2 sequences are SSHAT and FNYEAQ (reference sequence). CDR3 length: 15 residues. The DNA of the CDR3 is TGTGCTAGCAGCTTAGACGGGGGCTCTGGAAACACCATATATTTT. This codes for CASSLDGGSGNTIYF. Based on the CDR3 plus reference TRBV7-7 and TRBJ1-3, the full variable domain is GAGVSQSPRYKVTKRGQDVTLRCDPISSHATLYWYQQALGQGPEFLTYFNYEAQPDKSGLPSDRFSAERPEGSISTLTIQRTEQRDSAMYRCASSLDGGSGNTIYFGEGSWLTVV.

J is TRBJ1-1 and V is TRBV18, with 9 bases that match TRBD1. Trimming at V came to 2 bases and at J to 4 bases, leaving 5 bases not matched to a gene. Germline V gene lookup returns CDR1 KGHSH and CDR2 LQKENI. This CDR3 has 15 residues. Here the CDR3 reads CASSPSGQGSTEAFF. CDR3 nucleotides: TGTGCCAGCTCACCATCCGGACAGGGGAGCACTGAAGCTTTCTTT.

The chain is built from TRBV10-3 and TRBJ2-3; TRBD2 matches 9 bases. Trimming took 9 bases from V and 2 from J; bases not matched to a gene: 18. The length of the CDR3 is 18 residues. Germline CDR1 and CDR2: ENHRY and SYGVKD. CDR3 in amino acids: CAISGLAPEGGYTDTQYF. DNA for the CDR3: TGTGCCATATCGGGACTAGCTCCGGAGGGGGGCTACACAGATACGCAGTATTTT.

The chain couples TRBV29-1 to TRBJ2-1; 8 positions match TRBD2. CDR1 is SQVTM and CDR2 is ANQGSEA in the germline V gene. Trimming removed 0 bases from V and 9 bases from J; junction bases left unmatched: 10. This CDR3 is built from 15 residues. The CDR3 is CSVEEAKREPGEQFF. The CDR3 region has the DNA TGCAGCGTTGAAGAAGCGAAGCGGGAGCCGGGTGAGCAGTTCTTC.

The V and J genes are TRBV2 and TRBJ2-3; no clear D gene. The CDR3 is made up of 18 amino acids. Germline CDR1 SNHLY, CDR2 FYNNEI. The V end lost 1 base, the J end lost 6 bases, and 23 bases lay between the germline ends. DNA of the CDR3: TGTGCCAGCAGTGAAGACGCTAGAAATGGCCCCACATACGATACGCAGTATTTT. It codes for CASSEDARNGPTYDTQYF. Together with reference TRBV2 and TRBJ2-3, the CDR3 gives the full variable domain: EPEVTQTPSHQVTQMGQEVILRCVPISNHLYFYWYRQILGQKVEFLVSFYNNEISEKSEIFDDQFSVERPDGSNFTLKIRSTKLEDSAMYFCASSEDARNGPTYDTQYFGPGTRLTVL.

The rearrangement joins TRBV6-5 to TRBJ2-2, with 8 bases aligning to TRBD2. The CDR3 loop spans 15 amino acids. Trimming removed 6 bases from V and 5 bases from J; junction bases left unmatched: 8. Per the germline V gene, CDR1 is MNHEY and CDR2 is SVGAGI. CDR3: CASSRAVAGTGELFF. CDR3 sequence (DNA): TGTGCCAGCAGCCGGGCGGTAGCGGGAACCGGGGAGCTGTTTTTT.

This chain uses TRBV4-2 with TRBJ2-5, with 12 bases lining up with TRBD2. Germline loops: CDR1 LGHNA, CDR2 YNFKEQ. The CDR3 consists of 15 residues. J lost 4 bases, V lost 5 bases, and 5 bases had no gene match. The CDR3 sequence is CASSGGTSGSETQYF. Written as DNA, the CDR3 is TGTGCCAGCAGCGGGGGGACTAGCGGGTCAGAGACCCAGTACTTC.

V usage is TRBV11-2 and J usage is TRBJ1-3, with D possibly TRBD1 on 6 matching bases. The CDR3 covers 15 residues. CDR1 is SGHAT, CDR2 FQNNGV, per germline. V was shortened by 5 bases and J by 0 bases, with 11 bases between the two germline ends. CDR3 amino acids: CASSPSGASGNTIYF. The CDR3 DNA is TGTGCCAGCAGCCCCTCAGGGGCCTCTGGAAACACCATATATTTT.

The V gene is TRBV10-3, the J gene TRBJ1-2, with D perhaps TRBD1 (5 bases). V was trimmed by 5 bases and J by 6 bases, leaving 16 bases between them. The CDR3 extends over 14 amino acids. Germline lookup yields CDR1 ENHRY and CDR2 SYGVKD. The CDR3 spells CAISPDRGGNGYTF. As DNA, the CDR3 is TGTGCCATCAGTCCCGACAGAGGTGGAAATGGCTACACCTTC.

The CDR3 region has the DNA TGCGCCAGCGAGGGGACAGGGAGCTCTGGAAACACCATATATTTT. It encodes CASEGTGSSGNTIYF. The genes are TRBV23-1 and TRBJ1-3; 9 nucleotides agree with TRBD1. TRBV23-1 is given ORF status, its function remaining uncertain. Losses at the gene ends were 8 bases for V and 0 bases for J; bases not matched to a gene: 5. This CDR3 has 15 amino acids.

This chain uses TRBV27 with TRBJ2-7; 8 positions match TRBD2. Per the germline V gene, CDR1 is MNHEY and CDR2 is SMNVEV (reference sequence). The CDR3 has 14 amino acids. The V and J ends lost 8 bases and 5 bases, in that order; junction bases with no gene match: 11. The CDR3 spells CASGGIGRGDEQYV. CDR3 coding DNA: TGTGCCAGCGGGGGTATTGGGCGGGGGGACGAGCAGTACGTC.

This clone has a handful of counts. V is TRBV2 and J is TRBJ1-1, with TRBD1 identical over 7 bases. Unmatched junction bases numbered 10, after V lost 5 bases and J lost 4 bases. The CDR3 is made up of 15 amino acids. In germline, CDR1 is SNHLY, CDR2 FYNNEI. Written as DNA, the CDR3 is TGTGCCAGCAGTTCCCAGGGGGGCTCCAGCACTGAAGCTTTCTTT. Its translation is CASSSQGGSSTEAFF.